Reported below is one T cell receptor (beta chain). The genomic DNA of each subset was split evenly across several immunoSEQ plates. Per the original data handling: Junction-only immunoSEQ sequences carried no quality scores, so filtering differed. Using immunoSEQ multiplex PCR, the repertoire was profiled, and TCRdb retains in-frame clones only, with some absent. The D gene and trimming were derived from the DNA, and the V and J assignments and clone size from that table. The table has around 2,100,000 clones, about 95% seen once. These data originate in a study of shared clonotypes between healthy human individuals. Study information: The study enrolled two women and a few men aged 18 to 49.

This CDR3 is built from 16 residues. V gave up 0 bases and J gave up 3 bases, with 15 bases separating them. The V gene's germline CDR1 is MNHNS and CDR2 SASEGT. Naive-designated CD8 cells lacked CD45RO, were positively enriched for CCR7, and omitted terminally differentiated effector memory CD45RA+ cells. The sample was naive CD8+ T cells sorted from blood. This chain links TRBV6-1 with TRBJ2-7; TRBD1 might be the D (6 bases). This clonotype was sampled from a man younger than 35 in good health. The CDR3 DNA reads TGTGCCAGCAGTGAAGCATATAACCAGGGGATCTACGAGCAGTACTTC. Translated, it gives CASSEAYNQGIYEQYF.